This passage covers 21 T cell receptor beta chains from one sample sequenced in a study of T cells in Graves' hyperthyroidism and ophthalmopathy. Template material for amplifying TCR beta CDR3 regions consisted of RNA transcripts. When the TCR CDR3 underwent first-round RT-PCR, the HTBI primer set was used. TCRdb itself ran the multiplex PCR reads through MiXCR, one entry per CDR3 protein. The sample gives under 700,000 distinct CDR3 sequences, 15% to 20% of which show up once; around a sixth is in the top ten. The sequenced sample consisted of blood. The receptor source for this set is a woman between 18 and 29 years old with Graves' hyperthyroidism.

In its sample, this clonotype was seen many times. The rearrangement uses TRBV18 and TRBJ2-2; the D is unclear. CDR1 is KGHSH and CDR2 is LQKENI in the germline V gene. The CDR3 length is 13 residues. Trimming took 6 bases from V and 2 from J, leaving 7 bases between them. This chain's CDR3 is CASSHTNTGELFF. CDR3 in DNA: TGTGCCAGCTCCCACACCAACACCGGGGAGCTGTTTTTT.

This clonotype was seen many times. CDR3: CASSFGTINTGELFF. CDR3 in DNA: TGTGCCAGCAGTTTTGGGACTATTAACACCGGGGAGCTGTTTTTT. V usage is TRBV28 and J usage is TRBJ2-2; TRBD2 matches at 7 bases. Germline values: CDR1 MDHEN, CDR2 SYDVKM. The length of the CDR3 is 15 residues. With V trimmed by 3 bases and J by 2 bases, 3 bases remained unmatched.

This clonotype was detected a few times. This chain links TRBV6-6 with TRBJ2-7, with D perhaps given as TRBD1 or TRBD2 (5 bases each). V lost 0 bases and J 1 base, leaving 16 bases between the germline ends. This CDR3 is 17 amino acids long. CDR1 and CDR2 (germline): MNHNY, SVGAGI (reference sequence). CDR3 amino acids: CASSYSMYEGESYEQYF. The CDR3 DNA is TGTGCCAGCAGTTACTCGATGTACGAAGGGGAGTCCTACGAGCAGTACTTC.

This clonotype was detected ten times or more. V and J are TRBV7-9 and TRBJ1-5; D not certain. The CDR3 runs 12 residues. The V gene's germline CDR1 is SEHNR and CDR2 FQNEAQ (reference sequence). The V gene lost 4 bases and the J gene lost 3 bases, with 4 bases spanning the gap. CDR3 amino acids: CASSSANQPQHF. CDR3 nucleotides: TGTGCCAGCAGCTCCGCCAATCAGCCCCAGCATTTT.

This clonotype was seen many times. This chain connects TRBV5-1 to TRBJ1-1; 7 bases fit TRBD1. In germline, CDR1 is SGHRS, CDR2 YFSETQ. The CDR3 extends over 14 amino acids. Germline trimming cut 5 bases from V and 10 bases from J; bases unmatched to any gene: 14. The CDR3 nucleotides read TGCGCCAGCAGTAAAACGACAGGGCAGCGTGGAGCTTTCTTT. Encoded protein: CASSKTTGQRGAFF.

This clonotype was counted many times. The V gene is TRBV4-3, the J gene TRBJ1-2; D possibly corresponds to TRBD1 (6 bases). The CDR3 is 15 residues long. V lost 1 base and J 4 bases, leaving 13 bases between the germline ends. CDR1 and CDR2 (germline): LGHNA, YSLEER. The CDR3 nucleotides read TGCGCCAGCAGCCAAGCATGGGACAACATCTATGGCTACACCTTC. The encoded protein is CASSQAWDNIYGYTF.

On this clonotype: At one end, the junction sequence differs from germline, possibly due to a read error. This chain joins TRBV24-1 and TRBJ2-2, with 9 bases matching TRBD2. The V gene's germline CDR1 is KGHDR and CDR2 SFDVKD. This CDR3 region has 17 residues. The CDR3 DNA is TGTTCCACCAGTGGTAGTAGCGGGGGCCCGAACACCGGGGAGCTGTTTTTT. Residues: CSTSGSSGGPNTGELFF.

This clonotype was observed at least ten times. The chain uses TRBV28 and TRBJ2-7; 8 nucleotides line up with TRBD1. CDR1 is MDHEN, CDR2 SYDVKM, per germline. V dropped 3 bases and J dropped 6; count of bases not matched to a gene: 10. This CDR3 is 15 amino acids long. This chain's CDR3 is CASSFGRDRPPEQYF. The CDR3 coding sequence is TGTGCCAGCAGTTTTGGCCGGGACAGGCCTCCCGAGCAGTACTTC.

This chain connects TRBV20-1 to TRBJ2-7; D is possibly TRBD1 or TRBD2 (6 bases each). CDR1 and CDR2 (germline): DFQATT, SNEGSKA (reference sequence). V lost 5 bases and J 6 bases, leaving 32 bases between the germline ends. The CDR3 totals 18 residues. The DNA of the CDR3 is TGCAGTGCTCCCGAGCTGGAAGACTGGGGGGACACCAGGGGCGAGCAGTACTTC. Protein product: CSAPELEDWGDTRGEQYF.

This clonotype came up a few times. This chain links TRBV24-1 with TRBJ2-1, with 7 bases lining up with TRBD1. From germline, CDR1 is KGHDR and CDR2 SFDVKD. The CDR3 is made up of 15 amino acids. Trimming took 4 bases from V and 7 from J; bases not matched to a gene: 9. DNA of the CDR3: TGTGCCACCAGTGACACCTCGACAGGGACAAATGAGCAGTTCTTC. The encoded protein is CATSDTSTGTNEQFF.

Ten or more counts support this clonotype. The chain couples TRBV29-1 to TRBJ1-4; 8 nucleotides match TRBD1. The CDR3 sequence is 15 residues long. V gave up 7 bases and J gave up 8 bases; unmatched junction bases: 15. Germline CDR1 and CDR2: SQVTM and ANQGSEA. The CDR3 DNA follows: TGCAGCGCTGCTTGGACAGGGATACCCGGGGAAAAACTGTTTTTT. Residues: CSAAWTGIPGEKLFF.

This clonotype was recorded at least ten times. The V call is TRBV20-1, the J call TRBJ2-3, with 9 bases fitting TRBD1. The CDR3 consists of 17 residues. V lost 3 bases, J lost 4 bases, and 14 bases stayed unmatched. Per the germline V gene, CDR1 is DFQATT and CDR2 is SNEGSKA (reference sequence). DNA of the CDR3: TGCAGTGCTAGTGCTCGTGGAGGGACAGGGCGCGCAGATACGCAGTATTTT. The encoded protein is CSASARGGTGRADTQYF.

This clonotype was seen only a few times. The V and J genes are TRBV20-1 and TRBJ2-1, with D unresolved. The CDR3 loop spans 15 amino acids. V lost 0 bases and J lost 5, with 14 bases in between. Per the germline V gene, CDR1 is DFQATT and CDR2 is SNEGSKA (reference sequence). CDR3 DNA: TGCAGTGCTAGAGAGGGCAGCGCGTTGAACAATGAGCAGTTCTTC. Protein product: CSAREGSALNNEQFF.

Only a few counts were recorded for this clonotype. CDR3 DNA sequence: TGTGCCAGCAGCTTGCCCGCAGAACCCCTCCACTTT. This sequence encodes CASSLPAEPLHF. V and J are TRBV7-9 and TRBJ1-6; D remains unclear. Trimming pared 3 bases from V and 12 bases from J, leaving 9 bases between. Per germline, CDR1 SEHNR and CDR2 FQNEAQ (reference sequence). The CDR3 loop spans 12 amino acids.

In its sample, this clonotype was seen a few times. A clone one base away is much larger, so this may be a read error. V gene TRBV20-1 combines with J gene TRBJ2-1, with 12 bases fitting TRBD2. The trim removed 6 bases at V and 8 bases at J, leaving 11 bases unmatched. This CDR3 contains 15 residues. Per germline, CDR1 DFQATT and CDR2 SNEGSKA (reference sequence). The CDR3 DNA reads TGCAGTGCGGAGGCTAGCGGGAGGGCCCGGCATGAGCAGTTCTTC. Amino acid sequence: CSAEASGRARHEQFF.

This clonotype showed up many times. The chain employs TRBV7-2 and TRBJ2-1, with D possibly being TRBD1 (6 bases). Trimming shortened V by 5 bases and J by 0 bases, and 17 bases separated the two germline ends. The CDR3 loop spans 17 amino acids. Germline V gives CDR1 SGHTA, CDR2 FQGNSA. The CDR3 bases are TGTGCCAGCAGCCTAAGGACAGCGTTGAGCTCCTACAATGAGCAGTTCTTC. Translating it yields CASSLRTALSSYNEQFF. Looking up the rest from reference TRBV7-2 and TRBJ2-1 gives the full variable domain: GAGVSQSPSNKVTEKGKDVELRCDPISGHTALYWYRQSLGQGLEFLIYFQGNSAPDKSGLPSDRFSAERTGGSVSTLTIQRTQQEDSAVYLCASSLRTALSSYNEQFFGPGTRLTVL.

This clonotype was recorded a few times. The genes are TRBV29-1 and TRBJ2-7; D gene ambiguous. V was shortened by 5 bases and J by 0 bases, with 5 bases between the two germline ends. The germline gives CDR1 SQVTM, CDR2 ANQGSEA. The CDR3 covers 11 residues. The CDR3 nucleotides are TGCAGCGTTATCTACTCCTACGAGCAGTACTTC. Translation gives CSVIYSYEQYF.

A word on this clonotype: This may arise from a read error, as a much more abundant clone is one base away. The chain couples TRBV28 to TRBJ2-1, with TRBD2 matching 16 bases. V was pared by 6 bases and J by 9 bases, with 11 bases of the junction left unmatched. Germline loops: CDR1 MDHEN, CDR2 SYDVKM. The CDR3 sequence is 17 residues long. CDR3 DNA sequence: TGTGCCAGCAGCACCGGGACTAGCGGGAGGGAGAAGAGTGAGCAGTTCTTC. It encodes CASSTGTSGREKSEQFF.

V and J are TRBV3-1 and TRBJ2-1; D is perhaps TRBD1 (6 bases). Germline V gene lookup returns CDR1 LGHDT and CDR2 YNNKEL (reference sequence). V gave up 2 bases and J gave up 9 bases, with 11 bases separating them. CDR3 length: 13 amino acids. The CDR3 region is CASSQPTGTEQFF. The CDR3 region has the DNA TGTGCCAGCAGCCAACCTACAGGGACTGAGCAGTTCTTC.

This clonotype has ten or more counts. The chain uses TRBV3-1 and TRBJ1-5; D remains ambiguous. This CDR3 is 16 amino acids long. Germline CDR1 reads LGHDT; CDR2 reads YNNKEL (reference sequence). The V end lost 1 base, the J end lost 7 bases, and 17 bases lay between the germline ends. The CDR3 region is CASSQGHGWAGQPQHF. CDR3 DNA: TGTGCCAGCAGCCAAGGCCACGGTTGGGCAGGCCAGCCCCAGCATTTT. The full variable domain, in which reference TRBV3-1 and TRBJ1-5 provide the parts outside the CDR3, is DTAVSQTPKYLVTQMGNDKSIKCEQNLGHDTMYWYKQDSKKFLKIMFSYNNKELIINETVPNRFSPKSPDKAHLNLHINSLELGDSAVYFCASSQGHGWAGQPQHFGDGTRLSIL.

This clonotype turned up a few times. The chain carries TRBV19 and TRBJ2-1; 10 bases match TRBD2. The CDR3 contains 16 residues. J gave up 4 bases and V 3 bases, and 6 bases lay outside the gene matches. Germline loops: CDR1 LNHDA, CDR2 SQIVND (reference sequence). CDR3 nucleotide sequence: TGTGCCAGTAGTATTCTGAGCGGGAGGGTTTACAATGAGCAGTTCTTC. The encoded protein is CASSILSGRVYNEQFF.